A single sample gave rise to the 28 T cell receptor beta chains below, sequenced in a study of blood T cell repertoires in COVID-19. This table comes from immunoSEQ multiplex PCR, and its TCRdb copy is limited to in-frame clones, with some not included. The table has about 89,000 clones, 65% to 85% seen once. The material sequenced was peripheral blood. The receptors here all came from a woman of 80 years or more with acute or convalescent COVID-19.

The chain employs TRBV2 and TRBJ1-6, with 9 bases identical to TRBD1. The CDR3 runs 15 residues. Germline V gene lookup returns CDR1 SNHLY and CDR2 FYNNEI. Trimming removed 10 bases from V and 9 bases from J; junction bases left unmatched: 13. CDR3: CATTGVGQGISPLHF. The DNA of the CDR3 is TGTGCCACCACTGGCGTAGGACAGGGGATTTCACCCCTCCACTTT. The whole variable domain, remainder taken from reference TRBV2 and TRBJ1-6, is EPEVTQTPSHQVTQMGQEVILRCVPISNHLYFYWYRQILGQKVEFLVSFYNNEISEKSEIFDDQFSVERPDGSNFTLKIRSTKLEDSAMYFCATTGVGQGISPLHFGNGTRLTVT.

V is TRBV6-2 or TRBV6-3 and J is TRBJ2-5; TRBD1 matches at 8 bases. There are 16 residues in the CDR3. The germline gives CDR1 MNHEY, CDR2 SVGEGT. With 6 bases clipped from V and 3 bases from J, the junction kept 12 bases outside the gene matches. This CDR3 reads CASSQTLRTGKETQYF. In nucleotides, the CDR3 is TGTGCCAGCAGCCAAACTCTCCGGACAGGGAAAGAGACCCAGTACTTC.

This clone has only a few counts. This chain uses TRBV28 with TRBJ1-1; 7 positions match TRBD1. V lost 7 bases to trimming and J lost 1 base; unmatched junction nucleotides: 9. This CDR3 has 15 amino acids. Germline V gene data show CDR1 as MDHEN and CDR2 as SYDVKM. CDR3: CASNGADRRNTEAFF. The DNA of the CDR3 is TGTGCCAGCAATGGAGCGGACAGGAGGAACACTGAAGCTTTCTTT.

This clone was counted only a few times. The CDR3 sequence: CASSRDGGAQYF. DNA of the CDR3: TGTGCCAGCAGCCGCGACGGAGGGGCGCAGTATTTT. V and J are TRBV11-3 and TRBJ2-3; the D gene is possibly TRBD2 (6 bases). Germline V CDR1 and CDR2: SGHNT, YENEEA. Trimming stripped 5 bases from V and 10 bases from J, with 13 bases between. CDR3 length equals 12 residues.

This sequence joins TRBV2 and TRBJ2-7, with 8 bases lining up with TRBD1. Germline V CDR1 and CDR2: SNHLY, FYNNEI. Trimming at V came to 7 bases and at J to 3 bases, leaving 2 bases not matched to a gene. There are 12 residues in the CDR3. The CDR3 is CASNGQGYEQYF. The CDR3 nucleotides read TGTGCCAGCAACGGACAGGGCTACGAGCAGTACTTC.

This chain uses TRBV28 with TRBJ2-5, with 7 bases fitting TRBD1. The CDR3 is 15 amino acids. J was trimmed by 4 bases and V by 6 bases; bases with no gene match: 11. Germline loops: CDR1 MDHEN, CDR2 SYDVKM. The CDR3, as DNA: TGTGCCAGCAGGCCTACGGGACAGCTGGGAGAGACCCAGTACTTC. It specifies CASRPTGQLGETQYF.

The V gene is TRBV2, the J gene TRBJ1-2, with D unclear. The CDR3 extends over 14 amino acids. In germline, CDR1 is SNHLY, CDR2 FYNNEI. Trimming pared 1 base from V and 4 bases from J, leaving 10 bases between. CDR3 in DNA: TGTGCCAGCAGTGAAGTGGAGGGTATCTATGGCTACACCTTC. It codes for CASSEVEGIYGYTF.

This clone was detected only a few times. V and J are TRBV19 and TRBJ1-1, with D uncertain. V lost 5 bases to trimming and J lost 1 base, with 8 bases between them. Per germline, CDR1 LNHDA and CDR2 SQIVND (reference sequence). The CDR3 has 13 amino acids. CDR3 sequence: CASSFERNTEAFF. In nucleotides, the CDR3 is TGTGCCAGTAGTTTCGAGAGGAACACTGAAGCTTTCTTT.

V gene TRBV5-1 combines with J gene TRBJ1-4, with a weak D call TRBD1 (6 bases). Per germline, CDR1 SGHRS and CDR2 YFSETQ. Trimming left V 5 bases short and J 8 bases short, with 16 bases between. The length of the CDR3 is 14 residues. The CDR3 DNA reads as TGCGCCAGCAGTCGTGCGGGGGCGGACGAAAAACTGTTTTTT. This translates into CASSRAGADEKLFF.

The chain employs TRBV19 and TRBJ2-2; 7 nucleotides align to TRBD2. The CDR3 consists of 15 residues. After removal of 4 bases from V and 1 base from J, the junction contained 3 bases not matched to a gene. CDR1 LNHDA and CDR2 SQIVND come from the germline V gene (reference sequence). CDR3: CASSNGGRNTGELFF. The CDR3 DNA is TGTGCCAGTAGTAACGGGGGGAGGAACACCGGGGAGCTGTTTTTT. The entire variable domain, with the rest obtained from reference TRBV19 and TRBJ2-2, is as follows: DGGITQSPKYLFRKEGQNVTLSCEQNLNHDAMYWYRQDPGQGLRLIYYSQIVNDFQKGDIAEGYSVSREKKESFPLTVTSAQKNPTAFYLCASSNGGRNTGELFFGEGSRLTVL.

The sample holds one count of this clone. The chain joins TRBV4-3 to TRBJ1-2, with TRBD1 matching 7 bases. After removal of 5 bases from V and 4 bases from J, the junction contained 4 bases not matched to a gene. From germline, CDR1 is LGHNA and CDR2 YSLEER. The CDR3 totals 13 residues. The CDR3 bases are TGCGCCAGCAGCTCAAGGACAGGCTATGGCTACACCTTC. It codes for CASSSRTGYGYTF.

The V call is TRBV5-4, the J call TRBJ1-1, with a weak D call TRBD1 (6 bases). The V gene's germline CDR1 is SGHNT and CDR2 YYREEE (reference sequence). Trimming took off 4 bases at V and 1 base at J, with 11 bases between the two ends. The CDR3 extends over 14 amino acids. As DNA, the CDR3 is TGTGCCAGCAGCGCTCAGGGGACGAACACTGAAGCTTTCTTT. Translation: CASSAQGTNTEAFF.

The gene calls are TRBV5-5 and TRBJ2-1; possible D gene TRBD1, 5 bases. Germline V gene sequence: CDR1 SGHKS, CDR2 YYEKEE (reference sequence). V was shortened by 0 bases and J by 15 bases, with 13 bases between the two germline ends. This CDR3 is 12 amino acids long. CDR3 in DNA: TGTGCCAGCAGCTTGGACCAATCTACAGGGTTCTTC. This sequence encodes CASSLDQSTGFF.

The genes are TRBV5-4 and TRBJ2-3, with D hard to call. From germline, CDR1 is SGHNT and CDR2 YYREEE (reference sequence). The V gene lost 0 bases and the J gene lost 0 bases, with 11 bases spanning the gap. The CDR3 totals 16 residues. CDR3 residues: CASSLARHTSTDTQYF. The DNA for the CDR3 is TGTGCCAGCAGCTTGGCGAGACACACTAGCACAGATACGCAGTATTTT.

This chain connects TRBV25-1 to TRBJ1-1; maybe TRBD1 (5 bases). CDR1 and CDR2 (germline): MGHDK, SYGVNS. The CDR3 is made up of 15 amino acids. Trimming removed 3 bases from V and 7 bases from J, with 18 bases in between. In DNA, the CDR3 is TGTGCCAGCAGTGACCCAAGACAGCCCTATAATGAAGCTTTCTTT. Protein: CASSDPRQPYNEAFF.

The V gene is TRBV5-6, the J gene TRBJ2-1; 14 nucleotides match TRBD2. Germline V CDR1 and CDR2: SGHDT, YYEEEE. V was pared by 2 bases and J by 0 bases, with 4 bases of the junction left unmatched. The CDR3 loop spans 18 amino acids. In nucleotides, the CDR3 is TGTGCCAGCAGCTTATGGGGACTAGCGGGGGCCTCCTACAATGAGCAGTTCTTC. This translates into CASSLWGLAGASYNEQFF.

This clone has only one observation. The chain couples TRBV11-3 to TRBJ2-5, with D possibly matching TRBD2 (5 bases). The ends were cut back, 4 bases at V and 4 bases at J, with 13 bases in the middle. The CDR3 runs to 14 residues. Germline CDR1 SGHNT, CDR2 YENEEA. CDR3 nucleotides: TGTGCCAGCAGCTCACCGGGTGGAGGAGAGACCCAGTACTTC. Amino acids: CASSSPGGGETQYF.

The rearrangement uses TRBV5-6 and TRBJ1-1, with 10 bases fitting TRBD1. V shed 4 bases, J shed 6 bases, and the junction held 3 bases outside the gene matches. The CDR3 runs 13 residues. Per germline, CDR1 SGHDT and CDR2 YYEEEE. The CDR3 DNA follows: TGTGCCAGCAGCCCCGGACAGGGGGCTGAAGCTTTCTTT. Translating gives CASSPGQGAEAFF.

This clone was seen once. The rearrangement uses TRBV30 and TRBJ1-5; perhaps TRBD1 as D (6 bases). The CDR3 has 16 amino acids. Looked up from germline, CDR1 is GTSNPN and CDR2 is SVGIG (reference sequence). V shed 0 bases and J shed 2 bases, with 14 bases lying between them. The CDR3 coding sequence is TGTGCCTGGAGTGTACGTAGACAGGCCCGCAATCAGCCCCAGCATTTT. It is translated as CAWSVRRQARNQPQHF.

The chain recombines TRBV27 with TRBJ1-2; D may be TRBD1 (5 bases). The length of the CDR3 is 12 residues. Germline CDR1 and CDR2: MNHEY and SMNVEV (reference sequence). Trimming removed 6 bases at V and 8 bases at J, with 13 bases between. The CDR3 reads CASRIPEGGYTF. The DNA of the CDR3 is TGTGCCAGCAGAATCCCGGAGGGGGGCTACACCTTC.

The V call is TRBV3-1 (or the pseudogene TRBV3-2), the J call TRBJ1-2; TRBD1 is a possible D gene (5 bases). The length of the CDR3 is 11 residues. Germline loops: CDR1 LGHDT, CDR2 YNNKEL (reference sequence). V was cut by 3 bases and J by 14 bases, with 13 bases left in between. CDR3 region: CASSQKGPSTF. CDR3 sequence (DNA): TGTGCCAGCAGCCAGAAGGGGCCCTCAACCTTC.

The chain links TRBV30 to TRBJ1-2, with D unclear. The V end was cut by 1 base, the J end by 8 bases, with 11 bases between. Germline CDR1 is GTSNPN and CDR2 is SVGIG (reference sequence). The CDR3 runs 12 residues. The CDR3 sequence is CAWSERREGYTF. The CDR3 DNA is TGTGCCTGGAGTGAGCGGAGAGAGGGCTACACCTTC.

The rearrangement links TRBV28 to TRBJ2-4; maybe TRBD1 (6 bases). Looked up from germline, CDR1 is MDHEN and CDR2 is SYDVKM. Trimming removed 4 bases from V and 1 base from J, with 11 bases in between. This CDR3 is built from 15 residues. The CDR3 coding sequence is TGTGCCAGCAGTTCACAGGGTCCCGCCAAAAACATTCAGTACTTC. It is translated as CASSSQGPAKNIQYF.

This CDR3 is CASIPQGGGNTEAFF. In DNA, the CDR3 is TGTGCCAGCATCCCCCAGGGGGGCGGGAACACTGAAGCTTTCTTT. V usage is TRBV6-5 and J usage is TRBJ1-1; 7 bases are a match to TRBD1. Germline V gives CDR1 MNHEY, CDR2 SVGAGI. This CDR3 has 15 residues. Trimming removed 7 bases from V and 1 base from J; junction bases left unmatched: 9.

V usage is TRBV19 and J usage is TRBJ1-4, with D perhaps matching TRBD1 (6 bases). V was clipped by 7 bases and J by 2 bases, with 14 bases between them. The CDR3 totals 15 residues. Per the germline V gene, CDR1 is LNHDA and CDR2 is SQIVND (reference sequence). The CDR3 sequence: CASKDRIATNEKLFF. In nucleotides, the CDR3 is TGTGCCAGTAAGGACAGAATAGCGACTAATGAAAAACTGTTTTTT.

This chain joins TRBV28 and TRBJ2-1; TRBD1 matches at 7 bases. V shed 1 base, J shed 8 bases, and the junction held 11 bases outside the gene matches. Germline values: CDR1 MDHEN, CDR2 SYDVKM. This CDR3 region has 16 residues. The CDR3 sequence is CASSLLGRGRNYEQFF. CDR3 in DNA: TGTGCCAGCAGTTTATTAGGAAGGGGGCGCAACTATGAGCAGTTCTTC.

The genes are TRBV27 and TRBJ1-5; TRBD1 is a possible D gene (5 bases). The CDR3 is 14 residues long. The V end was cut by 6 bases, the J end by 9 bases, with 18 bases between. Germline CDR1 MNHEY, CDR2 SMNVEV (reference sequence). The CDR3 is CASRGGTGQGPQHF. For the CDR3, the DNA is TGTGCCAGCAGGGGAGGCACGGGCCAGGGGCCCCAGCATTTT.

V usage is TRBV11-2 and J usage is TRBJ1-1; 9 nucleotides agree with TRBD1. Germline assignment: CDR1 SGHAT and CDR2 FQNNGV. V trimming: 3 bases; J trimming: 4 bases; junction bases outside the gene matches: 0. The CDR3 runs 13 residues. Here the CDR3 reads CASSLTGGTEAFF. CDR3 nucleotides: TGTGCCAGCAGCTTGACAGGGGGCACTGAAGCTTTCTTT.